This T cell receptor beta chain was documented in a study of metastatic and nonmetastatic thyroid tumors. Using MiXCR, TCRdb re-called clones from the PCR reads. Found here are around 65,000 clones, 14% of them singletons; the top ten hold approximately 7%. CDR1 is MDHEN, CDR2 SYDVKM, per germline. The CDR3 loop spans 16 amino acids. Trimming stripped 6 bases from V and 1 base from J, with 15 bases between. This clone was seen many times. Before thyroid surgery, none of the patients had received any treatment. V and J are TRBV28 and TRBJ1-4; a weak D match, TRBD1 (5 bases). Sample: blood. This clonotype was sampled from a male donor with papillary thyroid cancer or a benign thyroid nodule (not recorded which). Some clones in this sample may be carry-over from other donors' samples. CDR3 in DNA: TGTGCCAGCAGGCGACCTAGACAGCTAACTAATGAAAAACTGTTTTTT. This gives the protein CASRRPRQLTNEKLFF.